The T cell receptor (beta chain) described here comes from a study of blood T cell repertoires in COVID-19. TCRdb keeps only in-frame clones here, not all; method: immunoSEQ multiplex PCR. The sample contains about 480,000 clones, 70% to 90% of which appear only once. Germline V gives CDR1 LGHNA, CDR2 YNFKEQ. Trimming removed 0 bases from V and 6 bases from J, with 9 bases in between. CDR3 size: 14 residues. Sequenced: peripheral blood. The chain recombines TRBV4-2 with TRBJ1-5; no reliable D call. This clonotype originated in a woman aged 45-65 years with COVID-19, enrolled during active disease. CDR3 in DNA: TGTGCCAGCAGCCAAGAGCGGGCTGGTCAGCCCCAGCATTTT. This encodes CASSQERAGQPQHF.